A single T cell receptor beta chain is shown here with its context. This clonotype has ten or more counts. Its recognized antigen is unknown. No base quality values were provided; no much bigger clone lies one nucleotide off. TCR libraries were constructed from approximately 0.4 ug RNA using the Immunoverse kit, and molecular barcoded adaptors covering alpha/delta and beta/gamma chains were employed. TCR library preparation used the same RNA that went into transcriptome sequencing. An Illumina HiSeq 4000 with 2 x 150 cycles was used to sequence the TCR libraries. Under the source paper's analysis protocol: Using MiXCR, which included quality filtering and error correction, TCR reads were aligned to human V, D, J and C references and then assembled into CDR3 clonotypes. The tcR package in R was used to analyze clonotype counts and gene usage diversity. Raw mapping reads were checked after the RNA-seq reads had been mapped by STAR aligner version 2.5.3a onto the human GRCh37 genome. To test how sequencing depth affects detected clonotypes, IR-seq fastq files were randomly downsampled with Seqtk 1.3. TCRdb reprocessing: public reads trimmed at Q25 with fastp, clones called with MiXCR, in-frame beta chains kept. One record per CDR3 amino acid sequence lists the most common genes and DNA. TCRdb, rather than the study authors, made the V and J calls. In this sample the table shows fewer than 45,000 distinct CDR3 sequences, roughly 13% of which occur a single time. Of the sample, about 32% falls within the top ten clones.

This sample is drawn from a study of read filtering for tumor transcriptome and immune sequencing (dated by TCRdb to 2020 to 2021). Notes on the research overall: Of the patients in the cohort, some 18 were male and roughly 13 were female, and their mean age was 65.9 years, with a range of 47 to 80. By revised international staging, about 8 patients were R-ISS I, 15 to 20 were R-ISS II and 6 or 7 were R-ISS III. Whole-transcriptome libraries were prepared with the TruSeq RNA Access Library Prep Kit after DNase treatment. TCR-region mapped reads per sample ranged from about 3.5 to 10.27 million with IR-seq versus only roughly 85 to 1,300 with RNA-seq. The study compared TCR repertoires from targeted immune repertoire sequencing and bulk whole-transcriptome sequencing run on the same bone marrow samples. As a main aim, a read-filtering strategy for immune repertoire data was addressed, with the specific question being whether clonotypes supported by a single read should be removed. The investigation overall reported the following: Rather than purified T cells, the sorted CD138-negative fraction was a mixed bone marrow immune population. IR-seq captured clonotypes at much higher depth and more reliably than RNA-seq, and smaller IR-seq throughput sufficed to identify most shared clonotypes. In IR-seq, about four fifths of clonotypes but around 3.5% of total reads were represented by single-read clonotypes, whereas in RNA-seq, approximately 70% of clonotypes and about 46% of reads were represented by single-read clonotypes. The correlation between IR-seq and RNA-seq shared clonotype proportions rose when single-read clonotypes were removed.

Bone marrow was sampled from every patient at the time of active disease. Ficoll-Hypaque density gradient centrifugation was used to isolate the bone marrow mononuclear cells. Myeloma plasma cells were removed and CD138-negative cells were obtained by negative selection following labeling with CD138 magnetic microbeads on a MACS separator. Purity of the isolated cells was checked by flow cytometry on an Attune NxT using CD138 antibodies. Total RNA was extracted using TRIzol reagent and was quantified on a NanoDrop spectrophotometer. Paired RNA-seq and IR-seq were performed on the CD138-negative bone marrow sample of each patient. The CDR3 goes from the cysteine to the phenylalanine over 15 residues. Only the CDR3 region is kept as DNA, spanning 45 bases read in frame from base 1. Based on the germline V gene (reference sequence), the CDR1 and CDR2 sequences are SEHNR and FQNEAQ. From V the trimming removes 3 bases and from J it removes 0 bases, while the gene matches leave 2 bases of the junction unaccounted for.

The sequence is built from TRBV7-9 and TRBJ1-5, with 7 bases aligning to TRBD1. The clonotype comes from a donor at least 40 years old with multiple myeloma. The sample was a population of CD138-negative cells sorted from bone marrow. The cell subset or site label, as the study defines it: bone marrow mononuclear cells depleted of CD138+ plasma/myeloma cells by negative magnetic selection. CDR3 reads: CASSFGDSSNQPQHF. The nucleotide sequence reads as follows: TGTGCCAGCAGCTTCGGGGACAGTAGCAATCAGCCCCAGCATTTT.